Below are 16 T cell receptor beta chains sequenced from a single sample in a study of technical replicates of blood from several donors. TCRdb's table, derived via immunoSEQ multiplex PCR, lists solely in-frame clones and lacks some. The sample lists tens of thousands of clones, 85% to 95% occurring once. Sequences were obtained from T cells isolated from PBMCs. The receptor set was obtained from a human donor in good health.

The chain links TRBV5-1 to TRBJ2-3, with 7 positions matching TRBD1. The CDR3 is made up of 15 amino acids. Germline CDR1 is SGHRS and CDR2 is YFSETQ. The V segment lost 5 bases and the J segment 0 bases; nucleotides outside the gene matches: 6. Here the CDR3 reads CASRVQGLSTDTQYF. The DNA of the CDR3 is TGCGCCAGCAGGGTACAGGGGCTTAGCACAGATACGCAGTATTTT.

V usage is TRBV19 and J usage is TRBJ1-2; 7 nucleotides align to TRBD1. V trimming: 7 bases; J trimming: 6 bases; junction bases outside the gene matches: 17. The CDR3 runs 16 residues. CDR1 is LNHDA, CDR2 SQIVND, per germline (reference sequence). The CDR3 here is CASTNMVIDRANGYTF. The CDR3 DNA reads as TGTGCCAGTACCAATATGGTGATTGACAGGGCAAATGGCTACACCTTC. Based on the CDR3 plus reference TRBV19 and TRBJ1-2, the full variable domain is DGGITQSPKYLFRKEGQNVTLSCEQNLNHDAMYWYRQDPGQGLRLIYYSQIVNDFQKGDIAEGYSVSREKKESFPLTVTSAQKNPTAFYLCASTNMVIDRANGYTFGSGTRLTVV.

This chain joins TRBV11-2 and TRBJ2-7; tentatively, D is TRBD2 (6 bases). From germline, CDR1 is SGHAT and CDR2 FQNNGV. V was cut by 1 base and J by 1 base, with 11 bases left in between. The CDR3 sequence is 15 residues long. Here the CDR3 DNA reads TGTGCCAGCAGCTTAGTCCCCAGCGGGTCCTACGAGCAGTACTTC. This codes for CASSLVPSGSYEQYF.

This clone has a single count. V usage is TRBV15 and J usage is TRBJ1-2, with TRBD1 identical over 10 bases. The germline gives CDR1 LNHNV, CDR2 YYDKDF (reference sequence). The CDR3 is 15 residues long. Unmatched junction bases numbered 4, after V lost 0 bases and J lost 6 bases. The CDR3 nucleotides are TGTGCCACCAGCAGAGACCCCGGGACAGGGGATGGCTACACCTTC. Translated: CATSRDPGTGDGYTF. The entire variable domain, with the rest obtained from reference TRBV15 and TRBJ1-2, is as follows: DAMVIQNPRYQVTQFGKPVTLSCSQTLNHNVMYWYQQKSSQAPKLLFHYYDKDFNNEADTPDNFQSRRPNTSFCFLDIRSPGLGDTAMYLCATSRDPGTGDGYTFGSGTRLTVV.

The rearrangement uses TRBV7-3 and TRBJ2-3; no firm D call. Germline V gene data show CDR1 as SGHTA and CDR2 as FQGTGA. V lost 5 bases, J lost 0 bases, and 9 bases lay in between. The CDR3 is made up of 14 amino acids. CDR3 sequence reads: CASSHYSSTDTQYF. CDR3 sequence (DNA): TGTGCCAGCAGCCATTACTCTAGCACAGATACGCAGTATTTT.

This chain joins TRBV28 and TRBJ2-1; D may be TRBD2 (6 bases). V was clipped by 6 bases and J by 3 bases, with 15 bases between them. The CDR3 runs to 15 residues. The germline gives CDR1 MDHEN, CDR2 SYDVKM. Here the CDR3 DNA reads TGTGCCAGCAGCCCTGTGGGAGGAGTCTACAATGAGCAGTTCTTC. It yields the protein CASSPVGGVYNEQFF. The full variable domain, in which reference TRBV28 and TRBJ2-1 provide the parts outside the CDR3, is DVKVTQSSRYLVKRTGEKVFLECVQDMDHENMFWYRQDPGLGLRLIYFSYDVKMKEKGDIPEGYSVSREKKERFSLILESASTNQTSMYLCASSPVGGVYNEQFFGPGTRLTVL.

CDR3 loop: CASGLVIFPGQPYEQYF. CDR3 nucleotide sequence: TGTGCTAGTGGTTTGGTAATTTTTCCGGGACAGCCCTACGAGCAGTACTTC. The chain couples TRBV12-5 to TRBJ2-7; the match to TRBD1 covers 7 bases. The CDR3 is made up of 17 amino acids. Germline CDR1 reads LGHNT; CDR2 reads FRNRAP. Trimming cost V 0 bases and J 2 bases; bases outside gene matches: 10. The complete variable domain, with remaining parts taken from reference TRBV12-5 and TRBJ2-7, reads DARVTQTPRHKVTEMGQEVTMRCQPILGHNTVFWYRQTMMQGLELLAYFRNRAPLDDSGMPKDRFSAEMPDATLATLKIQPSEPRDSAVYFCASGLVIFPGQPYEQYFGPGTRLTVT.

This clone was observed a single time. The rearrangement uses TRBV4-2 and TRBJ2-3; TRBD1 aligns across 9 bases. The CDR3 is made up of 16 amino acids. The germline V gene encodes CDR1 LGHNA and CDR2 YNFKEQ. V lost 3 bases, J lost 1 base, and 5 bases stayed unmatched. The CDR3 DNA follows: TGTGCCAGCAGCCAGCTACAGGGGGCCGGCACAGATACGCAGTATTTT. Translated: CASSQLQGAGTDTQYF.

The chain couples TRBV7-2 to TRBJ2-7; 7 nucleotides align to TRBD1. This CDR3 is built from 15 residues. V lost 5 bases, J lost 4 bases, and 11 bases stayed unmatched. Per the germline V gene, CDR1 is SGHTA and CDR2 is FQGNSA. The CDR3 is CASSHRQGSQYEQYF. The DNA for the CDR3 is TGTGCCAGCAGCCATAGACAGGGAAGTCAATACGAGCAGTACTTC.

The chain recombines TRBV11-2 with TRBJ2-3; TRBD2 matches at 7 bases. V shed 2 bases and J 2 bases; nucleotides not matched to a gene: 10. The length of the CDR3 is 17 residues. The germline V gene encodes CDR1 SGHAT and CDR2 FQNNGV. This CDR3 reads CASSLLRRELITDTQYF. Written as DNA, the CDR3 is TGTGCCAGCAGCTTACTGCGGCGGGAGCTAATCACAGATACGCAGTATTTT.

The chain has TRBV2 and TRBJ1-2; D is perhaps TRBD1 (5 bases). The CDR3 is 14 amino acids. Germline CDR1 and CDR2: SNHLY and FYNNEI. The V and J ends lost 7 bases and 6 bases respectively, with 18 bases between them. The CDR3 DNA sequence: TGTGCCAGCACCCTAAGGAGTGGGGGGAATGGCTACACCTTC. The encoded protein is CASTLRSGGNGYTF.

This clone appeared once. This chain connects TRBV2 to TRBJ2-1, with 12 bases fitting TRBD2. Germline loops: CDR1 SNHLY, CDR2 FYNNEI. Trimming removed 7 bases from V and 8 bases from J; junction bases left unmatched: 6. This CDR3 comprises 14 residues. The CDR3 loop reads CASTETSGSYEQFF. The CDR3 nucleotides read TGTGCCAGCACTGAGACTAGCGGGAGCTATGAGCAGTTCTTC.

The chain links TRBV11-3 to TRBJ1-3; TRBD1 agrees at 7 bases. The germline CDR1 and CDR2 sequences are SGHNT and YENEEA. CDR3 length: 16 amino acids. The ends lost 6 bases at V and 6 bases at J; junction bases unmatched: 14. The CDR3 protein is CASSPSPGQRANTIYF. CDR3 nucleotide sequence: TGTGCCAGCAGTCCGTCTCCGGGACAGAGAGCAAACACCATATATTTT.

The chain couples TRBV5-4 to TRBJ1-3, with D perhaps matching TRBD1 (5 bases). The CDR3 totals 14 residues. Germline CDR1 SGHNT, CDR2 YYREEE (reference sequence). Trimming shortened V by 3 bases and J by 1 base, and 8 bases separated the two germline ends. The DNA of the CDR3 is TGTGCCAGCAGCTCAGACAGATCTGGAAACACCATATATTTT. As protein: CASSSDRSGNTIYF.

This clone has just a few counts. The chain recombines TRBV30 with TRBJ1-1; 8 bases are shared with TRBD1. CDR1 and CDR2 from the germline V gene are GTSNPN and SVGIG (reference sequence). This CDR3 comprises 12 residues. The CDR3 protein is CAKEDRDSGAFF. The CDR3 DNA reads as TGTGCTAAGGAGGACAGGGATTCGGGAGCTTTCTTT.

CDR3 residues: CASSSTVGGAYGYTF. The CDR3 coding sequence is TGTGCCAGCAGCTCCACCGTAGGGGGCGCCTATGGCTACACCTTC. The V and J genes are TRBV7-2 and TRBJ1-2; 7 bases agree with TRBD1. V dropped 4 bases and J dropped 4; count of bases not matched to a gene: 9. Germline lookup yields CDR1 SGHTA and CDR2 FQGNSA. CDR3 length: 15 amino acids.